This T cell receptor beta chain emerged from a study of immune evolution from preneoplasia to lung adenocarcinoma. Overall study results and limits: Top clone share appeared to fall from AAH through AIS, MIA, adenocarcinoma. Later-stage lesions seemingly showed higher T cell density and diversity than normal lung.

Patients had resection in Japan or China between the mid-2010s and the late 2010s. Histologic diagnosis was independently verified by two lung pathologists. A word on this clone: Antigen unknown.

Assay: immunoSEQ multiplex PCR; the TCRdb copy retains only in-frame clones and omits some. The top ten clones hold around 3.3% of a sample with approximately 3,000 clones, approximately 86% of them seen once. Trimming removed 6 bases from V and 6 bases from J; junction bases left unmatched: 5. Germline lookup yields CDR1 MDHEN and CDR2 SYDVKM. The CDR3 has 12 residues. V usage is TRBV28 and J usage is TRBJ2-7; 7 bases are shared with TRBD1. The receptor was isolated from a person between 65 and 79 years old with lung adenocarcinoma. The sequenced material came from FFPE adjacent normal lung tissue. The CDR3: CASRNTGVEQYF. The CDR3 nucleotides are TGTGCCAGCAGAAACACAGGGGTCGAGCAGTACTTC.